The T cell receptor (beta chain) under discussion was sequenced for a study of high-grade serous ovarian cancer treatment subgroups. Tumor samples were taken before definitive surgery or chemotherapy. This CDR3 is built from 14 residues. The V and J ends lost 6 bases and 6 bases, in that order; junction bases with no gene match: 7. Germline loops: CDR1 MDHEN, CDR2 SYDVKM. Clones were sequenced by immunoSEQ multiplex PCR, and TCRdb holds only the in-frame ones, with some missing. The table has approximately 5,000 clones, 60% to 85% seen once. Sequenced sample: tumor tissue. V gene TRBV28 combines with J gene TRBJ1-2; 10 positions agree with TRBD1. The sequence was collected from a human donor with high-grade serous ovarian cancer. DNA for the CDR3: TGTGCCAGCAGCAGGGACAGGGGAATCGATGGCTACACCTTC. This codes for CASSRDRGIDGYTF.